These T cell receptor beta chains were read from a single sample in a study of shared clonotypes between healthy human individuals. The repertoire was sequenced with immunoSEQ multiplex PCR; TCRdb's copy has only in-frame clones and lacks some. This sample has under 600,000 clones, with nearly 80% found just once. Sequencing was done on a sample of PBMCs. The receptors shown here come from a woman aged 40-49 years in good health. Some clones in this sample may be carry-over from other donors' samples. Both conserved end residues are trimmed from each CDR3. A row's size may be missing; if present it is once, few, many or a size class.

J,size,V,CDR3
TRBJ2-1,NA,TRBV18,ASSPQGGFYNEQF
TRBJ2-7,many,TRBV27,ASSPRQDYEQY
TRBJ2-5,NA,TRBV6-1,ASTPGGFSETQY
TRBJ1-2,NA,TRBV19,ASSISDNYGYT
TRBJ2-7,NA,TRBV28,ASSGGLTFLEQY
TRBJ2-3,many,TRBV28,ASRDTQY
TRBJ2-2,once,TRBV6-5,ASSRTSGSGELF
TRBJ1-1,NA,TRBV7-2,ASSLRQGTEAF
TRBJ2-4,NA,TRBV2,ASTSSTRHIQY
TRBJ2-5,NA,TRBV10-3,AISGQDQETQY
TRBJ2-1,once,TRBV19,ASSTLRGNEQF
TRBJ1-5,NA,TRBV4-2,ASSQEGGAYSNQPQH
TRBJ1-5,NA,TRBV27,ASRPWAGDNQPQH
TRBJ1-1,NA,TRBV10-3,AIGTPNTEAF
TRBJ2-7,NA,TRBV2,ASSETSFGSYEQY
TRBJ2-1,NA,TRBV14,ASSQVGGYNEQF
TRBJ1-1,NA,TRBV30,AWSGDRGRTEAF
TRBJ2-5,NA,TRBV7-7,ASSLGSSSQTQY
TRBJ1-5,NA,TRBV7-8,ASSLPVGNQPQH
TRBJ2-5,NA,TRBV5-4,ASSSGLAGQGTQY
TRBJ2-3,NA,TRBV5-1,ASSPIQPTDTQY
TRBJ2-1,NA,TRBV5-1,ASSLEGQGDEQF
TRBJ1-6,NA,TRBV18,ASSPGTGSDSPLH
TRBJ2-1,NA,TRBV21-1,ASSPPRARGRYNEQF
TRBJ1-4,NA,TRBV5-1,ASSPGQGEVRGEKLF
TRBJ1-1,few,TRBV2,ASSPYTEAF
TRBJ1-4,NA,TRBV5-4,ASSAWDREEKLF
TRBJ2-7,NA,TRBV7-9,ASSLRQGGEQY
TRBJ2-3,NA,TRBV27,ASSPFGTDTQY
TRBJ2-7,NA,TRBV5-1,ASSRAGDDEQY
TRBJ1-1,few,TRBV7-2,ASSLRVVNTEAF
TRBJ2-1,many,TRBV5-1,ASSTGTSALSSYNEQF
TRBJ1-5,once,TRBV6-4,ASSRLGRSNQPQH
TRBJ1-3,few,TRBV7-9,ASRALLTGNTIY
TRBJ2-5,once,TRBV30,AWSVPETQY
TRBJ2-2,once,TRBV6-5,ASSRDGLNTGELF
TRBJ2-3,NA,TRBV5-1,ASSLVPTDTQY